Given below is one T cell receptor (beta chain) in context. This record comes from a study of blood T cell repertoires in COVID-19. The overall study: PBMCs, B-cell-depleted T cells, or T cells provided the cDNA or gDNA that made up the material.

Original processing notes: Reference gene primer amplification in the assay estimated nucleated cell counts. The assay was immunoSEQ multiplex PCR, and TCRdb's table has in-frame clones only and misses some. The DNA gave D and trimming, while V, J and clone size come from that table. The sample includes 150,000 to 200,000 clones, approximately 81% of them seen just once. Living in about two dozen US areas, the participants were between 18 and 89 years of age. The sequencing sample was made of PBMCs or T cells enriched from blood (not recorded which). The sequence derives from a woman between 35 and 50 years old with acute COVID-19.

CDR3: CASSQPAGAYEQYF. CDR3 sequence (DNA): TGTGCCAGCAGCCAGCCGGCGGGGGCTTACGAGCAGTACTTC. This chain joins TRBV3-1 (or the pseudogene TRBV3-2) and TRBJ2-7; maybe TRBD2 (7 bases). Trimming left V 3 bases short and J 4 bases short, with 13 bases between. The CDR3 runs 14 residues. CDR1 and CDR2 from the germline V gene are LGHDT and YNNKEL (reference sequence).